The 18 T cell receptor beta chains below come from one sample, sequenced in a study of T cell repertoires in cytomegalovirus infection. Each CDR3 protein is one row after TCRdb ran MiXCR on the reads. The sample has 150,000 to 200,000 distinct CDR3 sequences, 15% to 20% seen once; the top ten hold under 30%. Sequencing was done on a sample of CD8+ T cells from PBMCs. Source of these receptors: a human donor in good health (CMV status not recorded). Some clones in this sample may be carry-over from other donors' samples.

By share, this clonotype counts as medium-sized (0.01 to 0.1%). The V and J genes are TRBV6-1 and TRBJ2-1, with TRBD2 matching 10 bases. Germline CDR1 is MNHNS and CDR2 is SASEGT. This CDR3 has 17 amino acids. V lost 4 bases, J lost 0 bases, and 6 bases stayed unmatched. The CDR3 bases are TGTGCCAGCAGTGCCTTAGCGGGGGGCGACTCCTACAATGAGCAGTTCTTC. This codes for CASSALAGGDSYNEQFF.

This clonotype was detected only a few times. The CDR3 loop is CASSYLASGNTGELFF. As DNA, the CDR3 is TGTGCCAGCAGTTACCTGGCTAGCGGGAACACCGGGGAGCTGTTTTTT. The chain uses TRBV6-6 and TRBJ2-2; the match to TRBD2 covers 7 bases. Trimming removed 2 bases from V and 1 base from J; junction bases left unmatched: 4. The germline V gene has CDR1 MNHNY and CDR2 SVGAGI (reference sequence). CDR3 length: 16 amino acids.

The chain has TRBV15 and TRBJ1-1, with D unclear. This CDR3 has 16 amino acids. The germline gives CDR1 LNHNV, CDR2 YYDKDF (reference sequence). The germline V and J ends were trimmed by 0 bases and 0 bases, with 11 bases remaining between them. In DNA form, the CDR3 reads TGTGCCACCAGCAGAGATCTTAGGGCGATGAACACTGAAGCTTTCTTT. This gives the protein CATSRDLRAMNTEAFF.

In its sample, this clonotype was seen a few times. The chain has TRBV4-1 and TRBJ1-1; D possibly corresponds to TRBD1 (5 bases). The germline V gene encodes CDR1 MGHRA and CDR2 YSYEKL. There are 13 residues in the CDR3. Trimming removed 0 bases at V and 5 bases at J, with 7 bases between. CDR3 DNA sequence: TGCGCCAGCAGCCAAGAAAGGGGAACTGAAGCTTTCTTT. Translation gives CASSQERGTEAFF.

This clonotype appeared a few times. The chain has TRBV28 and TRBJ1-1; D is unclear. The germline V gene encodes CDR1 MDHEN and CDR2 SYDVKM. Trimming removed 3 bases at V and 1 base at J, with 12 bases between. CDR3 length: 15 residues. The CDR3 spells CASSLTTGENTEAFF. The CDR3 region has the DNA TGTGCCAGCAGTTTGACGACCGGGGAGAACACTGAAGCTTTCTTT.

The chain links TRBV11-2 to TRBJ2-2, with D uncertain. This CDR3 is 14 amino acids long. Germline V gives CDR1 SGHAT, CDR2 FQNNGV. Trimming shortened V by 6 bases and J by 0 bases, and 8 bases separated the two germline ends. This CDR3 reads CASRAPTNTGELFF. In DNA form, the CDR3 reads TGTGCCAGCAGGGCCCCTACGAACACCGGGGAGCTGTTTTTT.

V and J are TRBV2 and TRBJ1-5, with 12 bases aligning to TRBD1. V dropped 7 bases and J dropped 7; count of bases not matched to a gene: 11. The CDR3 is 16 residues long. Germline loops: CDR1 SNHLY, CDR2 FYNNEI. CDR3 bases: TGTGCCAGCACAACCGGGACAGGGGGCGACGTCCAGCCCCAGCATTTT. The encoded protein is CASTTGTGGDVQPQHF.

This clonotype has at least ten counts. The V call is TRBV7-2, the J call TRBJ2-5, with 7 bases fitting TRBD1. Germline CDR1 is SGHTA and CDR2 is FQGNSA. V shed 0 bases, J shed 1 base, and the junction held 11 bases outside the gene matches. This CDR3 comprises 18 residues. The CDR3: CASSLAPFGTEFQETQYF. CDR3 sequence (DNA): TGTGCCAGCAGCTTAGCGCCATTCGGGACAGAATTCCAAGAGACCCAGTACTTC.

This clonotype was seen only once. The rearrangement uses TRBV20-1 and TRBJ2-7; D is unresolved. The CDR3 extends over 16 amino acids. V dropped 0 bases and J dropped 1 base, with 16 bases sitting between them. Germline loops: CDR1 DFQATT, CDR2 SNEGSKA (reference sequence). CDR3 protein: CSARDDHSTYSYEQYF. The CDR3 DNA reads TGCAGTGCTAGAGACGACCATTCGACATATTCCTACGAGCAGTACTTC.

The chain links TRBV5-6 to TRBJ2-1; D unclear. Germline loops: CDR1 SGHDT, CDR2 YYEEEE. The length of the CDR3 is 15 residues. V was pared by 2 bases and J by 0 bases, with 9 bases between. CDR3 in amino acids: CASSFGVSSYNEQFF. For the CDR3, the DNA is TGTGCCAGCAGCTTTGGCGTTAGCTCCTACAATGAGCAGTTCTTC.

This chain uses TRBV7-9 with TRBJ2-7; tentatively, D is TRBD2 (5 bases). The V and J ends lost 5 bases and 0 bases respectively, with 14 bases between them. Germline CDR1 and CDR2: SEHNR and FQNEAQ (reference sequence). The CDR3 is 15 residues long. The CDR3 DNA sequence: TGTGCCAGCAGCCCGACCACCGGGGACTCCTACGAGCAGTACTTC. Protein product: CASSPTTGDSYEQYF.

The chain is built from TRBV30 and TRBJ2-7, with 12 bases matching TRBD2. The V and J ends lost 1 base and 4 bases, in that order; junction bases with no gene match: 2. Germline V gene lookup returns CDR1 GTSNPN and CDR2 SVGIG (reference sequence). The CDR3 loop spans 14 amino acids. CDR3 in DNA: TGTGCCTGGAGTGGACTAGCGGGGGTGTACGAGCAGTACTTC. Its protein is CAWSGLAGVYEQYF.

The chain recombines TRBV6-6 with TRBJ2-1; tentative D call: TRBD2 (5 bases). The CDR3 spans 15 residues. V lost 7 bases to trimming and J lost 8 bases, with 21 bases between them. In germline, CDR1 is MNHNY, CDR2 SVGAGI (reference sequence). CDR3 sequence: CASIQMAGFSDEQFF. DNA of the CDR3: TGTGCCAGCATCCAGATGGCGGGTTTTAGCGATGAGCAGTTCTTC.

The chain carries TRBV6-5 and TRBJ1-5; D call uncertain. Trimming took 2 bases from V and 0 from J, leaving 17 bases between them. The CDR3 totals 18 residues. The germline V gene has CDR1 MNHEY and CDR2 SVGAGI. This CDR3 is CASSYPGRWADSNQPQHF. CDR3 bases: TGTGCCAGCAGTTACCCGGGTAGATGGGCAGATAGCAATCAGCCCCAGCATTTT.

The chain uses TRBV5-4 and TRBJ2-5, with D tentatively TRBD2 (6 bases). Germline values: CDR1 SGHNT, CDR2 YYREEE (reference sequence). V lost 1 base and J lost 5, with 9 bases in between. The CDR3 spans 13 residues. The CDR3: CASSLWGVETQYF. CDR3 coding DNA: TGTGCCAGCAGCTTGTGGGGGGTTGAGACCCAGTACTTC.

This clonotype was detected only a few times. This chain connects TRBV7-3 to TRBJ2-3; D gene unclear. With 5 bases removed from V and 0 bases from J, the gap between germline ends came to 9 bases. Germline V gives CDR1 SGHTA, CDR2 FQGTGA. CDR3 length: 14 residues. CDR3 region: CASSPLGSTDTQYF. DNA of the CDR3: TGTGCCAGCAGCCCCCTAGGAAGCACAGATACGCAGTATTTT.

V usage is TRBV20-1 and J usage is TRBJ2-2; 8 nucleotides match TRBD1. Germline loops: CDR1 DFQATT, CDR2 SNEGSKA (reference sequence). CDR3 length equals 17 residues. The V and J ends lost 0 bases and 0 bases, in that order; junction bases with no gene match: 6. For the CDR3, the DNA is TGCAGTGCTAGAGATTGGGACAGGTCCTCGAACACCGGGGAGCTGTTTTTT. Residues: CSARDWDRSSNTGELFF.

This chain links TRBV5-1 with TRBJ2-1, with D perhaps TRBD2 (7 bases). Germline lookup yields CDR1 SGHRS and CDR2 YFSETQ. The V and J ends lost 3 bases and 0 bases respectively, with 13 bases between them. The CDR3 totals 16 residues. CDR3 protein: CASSYREGSSYNEQFF. The CDR3 DNA follows: TGCGCCAGCAGCTACAGGGAGGGGAGCTCCTACAATGAGCAGTTCTTC.